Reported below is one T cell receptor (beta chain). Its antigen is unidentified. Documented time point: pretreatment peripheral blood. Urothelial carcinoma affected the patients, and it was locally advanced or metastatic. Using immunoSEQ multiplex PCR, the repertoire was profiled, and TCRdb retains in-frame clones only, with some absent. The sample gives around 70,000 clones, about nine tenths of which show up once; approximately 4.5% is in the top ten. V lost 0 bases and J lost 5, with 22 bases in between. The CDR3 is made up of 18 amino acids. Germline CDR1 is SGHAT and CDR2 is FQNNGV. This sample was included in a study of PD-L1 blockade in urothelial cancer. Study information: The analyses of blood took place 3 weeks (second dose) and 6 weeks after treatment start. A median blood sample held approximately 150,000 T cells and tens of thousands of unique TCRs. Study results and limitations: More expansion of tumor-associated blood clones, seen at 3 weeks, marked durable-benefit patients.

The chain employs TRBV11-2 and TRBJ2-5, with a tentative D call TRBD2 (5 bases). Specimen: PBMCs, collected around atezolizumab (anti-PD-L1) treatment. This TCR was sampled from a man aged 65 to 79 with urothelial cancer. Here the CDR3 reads CASSLDPPLVLGAETQYF. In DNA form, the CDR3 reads TGTGCCAGCAGCTTAGACCCTCCCCTGGTTTTGGGAGCCGAGACCCAGTACTTC. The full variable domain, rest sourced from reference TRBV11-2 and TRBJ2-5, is EAGVAQSPRYKIIEKRQSVAFWCNPISGHATLYWYQQILGQGPKLLIQFQNNGVVDDSQLPKDRFSAERLKGVDSTLKIQPAKLEDSAVYLCASSLDPPLVLGAETQYFGPGTRLLVL.